These 20 T cell receptor beta chains share one sample of origin, sequenced in a study of cytomegalovirus exposure and HLA in healthy donors. It was with 60 Vbeta and 13 Jbeta primers that the PCR ran. The method was immunoSEQ multiplex PCR; TCRdb's version includes in-frame clones alone and lacks a portion of them. The sample records around 120,000 clones, under 80% being singletons. The sequencing sample was made of PBMCs. Receptors originate from a woman between 50 and 59 years old in good health and CMV-seropositive.

This chain links TRBV6-4 with TRBJ2-3; D is unresolved. The germline V gene encodes CDR1 MRHNA and CDR2 SNTAGT. Deletions cut 4 bases from V and 0 bases from J, with 8 bases between. The CDR3 runs 14 residues. CDR3 in DNA: TGTGCCAGCAGTGCCCAAGCCAGCACAGATACGCAGTATTTT. The encoded protein is CASSAQASTDTQYF.

This clone has only a few counts. This sequence joins TRBV19 and TRBJ1-6; TRBD1 might be the D (5 bases). The V gene lost 4 bases and the J gene lost 8 bases, with 12 bases spanning the gap. CDR1 and CDR2 (germline): LNHDA, SQIVND (reference sequence). This CDR3 region has 14 residues. DNA for the CDR3: TGTGCCAGTAGTACCGACAGACAATATTCACCCCTCCACTTT. Translated, it gives CASSTDRQYSPLHF.

In nucleotides, the CDR3 is TGTGCCAGCAGCTTGGGACAGGGTTTCACCGGGGAGCTGTTTTTT. As protein: CASSLGQGFTGELFF. The chain employs TRBV5-4 and TRBJ2-2, with 7 positions matching TRBD1. Germline V gene data show CDR1 as SGHNT and CDR2 as YYREEE (reference sequence). The ends lost 0 bases at V and 4 bases at J; junction bases unmatched: 3. This CDR3 region has 15 residues.

This clone has more than one count but fewer than ten. The chain has TRBV13 and TRBJ1-1; 8 bases are shared with TRBD1. This CDR3 is built from 15 residues. The trim removed 5 bases at V and 4 bases at J, leaving 9 bases unmatched. In germline, CDR1 is PRHDT, CDR2 FYEKMQ (reference sequence). The CDR3 sequence: CASSNGPTGGTEAFF. CDR3 sequence (DNA): TGTGCCAGCAGCAATGGGCCTACAGGGGGCACTGAAGCTTTCTTT.

This chain links TRBV9 with TRBJ1-2, with a possible D match to TRBD1 (6 bases). Germline V lookup: CDR1 SGDLS, CDR2 YYNGEE. The V and J ends lost 0 bases and 4 bases respectively, with 13 bases between them. CDR3 length: 15 residues. CDR3 coding DNA: TGTGCCAGCAGCGTAGGTCAGGGGCTGGGCTATGGCTACACCTTC. This sequence encodes CASSVGQGLGYGYTF.

This clone was seen more than once but under ten times. The chain employs TRBV7-3 and TRBJ2-7, with a possible D match to TRBD1 (6 bases). The germline gives CDR1 SGHTA, CDR2 FQGTGA. The germline V and J ends were trimmed by 3 bases and 5 bases, with 11 bases remaining between them. CDR3 length: 13 residues. The CDR3 coding sequence is TGTGCCAGCAGCTTTACAGGGATCAACGAGCAGTACTTC. This encodes CASSFTGINEQYF.

The V and J genes are TRBV19 and TRBJ2-7, with D possibly TRBD2 on 5 matching bases. This CDR3 has 14 amino acids. Germline values: CDR1 LNHDA, CDR2 SQIVND (reference sequence). With 1 base removed from V and 7 bases from J, the gap between germline ends came to 14 bases. The CDR3 here is CASSIGPDSGEQYF. As DNA, the CDR3 is TGTGCCAGTAGTATAGGGCCTGACTCGGGGGAGCAGTACTTC.

This clone was counted once. J is TRBJ2-2 and V is TRBV29-1; D is unclear. Trimming removed 4 bases from V and 7 bases from J, with 13 bases in between. From germline, CDR1 is SQVTM and CDR2 ANQGSEA. This CDR3 region has 13 residues. This chain's CDR3 is CSVADTTDGELFF. The CDR3 DNA reads as TGCAGCGTTGCTGACACAACCGACGGGGAGCTGTTTTTT.

J is TRBJ2-5 and V is TRBV2; D gene unclear. The CDR3 is 12 residues long. Germline V gene sequence: CDR1 SNHLY, CDR2 FYNNEI. V lost 5 bases and J 4 bases, leaving 8 bases between the germline ends. Here the CDR3 reads CASSLDGETQYF. CDR3 sequence (DNA): TGTGCCAGCAGTCTAGACGGAGAGACCCAGTACTTC.

DNA for the CDR3: TGCAGCGTTGAACAGGGGGGCTATGGCTACACCTTC. Translating it yields CSVEQGGYGYTF. The chain links TRBV29-1 to TRBJ1-2; 7 nucleotides match TRBD1. The CDR3 sequence is 12 residues long. V dropped 2 bases and J dropped 4; count of bases not matched to a gene: 1. The germline V gene has CDR1 SQVTM and CDR2 ANQGSEA.

The chain links TRBV5-1 to TRBJ1-3; possible D gene TRBD1, 6 bases. Germline lookup yields CDR1 SGHRS and CDR2 YFSETQ. The CDR3 has 18 residues. Between the trimmed V and J ends, which lost 3 bases and 0 bases, there was a span of 19 bases. The CDR3 nucleotides are TGCGCCAGCAGCTCCACAGGGACCAGCCTACTCTCTGGAAACACCATATATTTT. As protein: CASSSTGTSLLSGNTIYF.

The rearrangement uses TRBV2 and TRBJ1-2; unclear D gene. Germline V gene sequence: CDR1 SNHLY, CDR2 FYNNEI. This CDR3 has 15 amino acids. With 0 bases removed from V and 2 bases from J, the gap between germline ends came to 10 bases. CDR3 DNA sequence: TGTGCCAGCAGTGAAGCGGCTCAGTTCAACTATGGCTACACCTTC. This codes for CASSEAAQFNYGYTF.

The V call is TRBV30, the J call TRBJ1-2; D possibly corresponds to TRBD1 (5 bases). Germline-derived CDR1 and CDR2 are GTSNPN and SVGIG (reference sequence). V was trimmed by 0 bases and J by 13 bases, leaving 12 bases between them. There are 11 residues in the CDR3. The CDR3 nucleotides are TGTGCCTGGAGTGTATCGGGGGTTCCCACCTTC. Its translation: CAWSVSGVPTF.

This clone was observed a few times. The chain links TRBV9 to TRBJ1-2, with D possibly being TRBD1 (6 bases). The V end was cut by 3 bases, the J end by 1 base, with 10 bases between. There are 14 residues in the CDR3. Germline V gene lookup returns CDR1 SGDLS and CDR2 YYNGEE. Here the CDR3 DNA reads TGTGCCAGCAGCGCATTGGACAGTAACTATGGCTACACCTTC. Encoded protein: CASSALDSNYGYTF.

The CDR3 reads CASSLRTQQETQYF. The CDR3 DNA follows: TGTGCCAGCTCCCTCAGGACACAACAAGAGACCCAGTACTTC. The chain employs TRBV18 and TRBJ2-5; tentatively, D is TRBD1 (5 bases). Germline V gene lookup returns CDR1 KGHSH and CDR2 LQKENI. The CDR3 extends over 14 amino acids. V was pared by 6 bases and J by 2 bases, with 13 bases between.

This clone was detected only a few times. J is TRBJ2-5 and V is TRBV6-5, with 9 nucleotides matching TRBD1. CDR1 is MNHEY, CDR2 SVGAGI, per germline. The V and J ends lost 4 bases and 5 bases, in that order; junction bases with no gene match: 5. The length of the CDR3 is 14 residues. The DNA of the CDR3 is TGTGCCAGCAGTTTTGCGACAGGGGGGGAGACCCAGTACTTC. Amino acids: CASSFATGGETQYF.

V gene TRBV7-6 combines with J gene TRBJ2-2; 8 bases fit TRBD1. V lost 4 bases to trimming and J lost 6 bases; unmatched junction nucleotides: 4. The CDR3 runs 14 residues. Germline V CDR1 and CDR2: SGHVS, FNYEAQ. The CDR3 coding sequence is TGTGCCAGCAGCTCAATACAGGGGGCCGGGGAGCTGTTTTTT. It specifies CASSSIQGAGELFF.

The rearrangement joins TRBV4-2 to TRBJ2-7, with 12 positions matching TRBD2. Germline CDR1 LGHNA, CDR2 YNFKEQ. CDR3 size: 15 residues. V dropped 1 base and J dropped 3; count of bases not matched to a gene: 1. CDR3 nucleotide sequence: TGTGCCAGCAGCCAAGGGACTAGCGGGATCTACGAGCAGTACTTC. Translating it yields CASSQGTSGIYEQYF.

This CDR3 is CASSTDRGNEQYF. In nucleotides, the CDR3 is TGTGCCAGTAGTACGGACAGGGGGAACGAGCAGTACTTC. This chain joins TRBV19 and TRBJ2-7, with 10 bases matching TRBD1. J lost 5 bases, V lost 4 bases, and 2 bases had no gene match. This CDR3 region has 13 residues. The V gene's germline CDR1 is LNHDA and CDR2 SQIVND (reference sequence).

This clone was detected a few times. The V gene is TRBV27, the J gene TRBJ2-7; 7 nucleotides agree with TRBD1. The CDR3 runs 15 residues. From germline, CDR1 is MNHEY and CDR2 SMNVEV (reference sequence). J was trimmed by 1 base and V by 5 bases; bases with no gene match: 8. CDR3 bases: TGTGCCAGCAGTACGACAGGGTGGAGATCCTACGAGCAGTACTTC. Translated: CASSTTGWRSYEQYF.